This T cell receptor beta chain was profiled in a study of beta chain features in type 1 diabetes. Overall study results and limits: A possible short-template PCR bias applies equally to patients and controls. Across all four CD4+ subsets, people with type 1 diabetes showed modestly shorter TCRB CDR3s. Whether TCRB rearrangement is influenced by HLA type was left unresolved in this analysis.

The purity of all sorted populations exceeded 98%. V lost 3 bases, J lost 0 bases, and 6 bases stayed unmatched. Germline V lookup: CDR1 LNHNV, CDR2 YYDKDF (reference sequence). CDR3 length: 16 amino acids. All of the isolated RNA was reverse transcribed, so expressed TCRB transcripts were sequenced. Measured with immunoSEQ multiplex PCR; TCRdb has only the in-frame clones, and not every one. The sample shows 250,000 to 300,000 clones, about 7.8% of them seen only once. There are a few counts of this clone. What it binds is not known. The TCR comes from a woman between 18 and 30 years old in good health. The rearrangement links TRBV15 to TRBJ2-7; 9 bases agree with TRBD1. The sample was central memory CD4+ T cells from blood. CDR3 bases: TGTGCCACCAGCAGCGGCACACAGGGGGCCTCCTACGAGCAGTACTTC. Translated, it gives CATSSGTQGASYEQYF.